This is a list of T cell receptor beta chains from one sample in a study of T-cell reconstitution after alpha-beta-depleted transplantation in children. Via MiXCR, TCRdb re-called the PCR reads, giving one row per CDR3 protein. The data contain a few hundred thousand distinct CDR3 sequences, 25% to 30% of them seen just once; the ten biggest clones take up less than 40%. Here the sequenced sample was PBMCs, taken before TCRalphabeta/CD19-depleted stem cell transplant. These receptors were obtained from a boy younger than two with Wiskott-Aldrich syndrome, due to receive a stem cell transplant. Each CDR3 is given with its conserved first and last residue. Fields, in order: clone size, V gene, J gene, D gene, CDR3 DNA, CDR3 protein. The D gene is left open where the match is weak. Size is stated for part of the rows, as once, few or many counts, or as a class when the clone is expanded.

clone_size: few
v_call: TRBV5-1
j_call: TRBJ1-2
d_call: .
cdr3_nt: TGCGCCAGCAGCTGGGGGGACGGCTCTGCCCGTGGCTACACCTTC
cdr3_aa: CASSWGDGSARGYTF

clone_size: few
v_call: TRBV20-1
j_call: TRBJ2-7
d_call: .
cdr3_nt: TGCAGTGCGCCACCGGGACTTTCAACCTACGAGCAGTACTTC
cdr3_aa: CSAPPGLSTYEQYF

clone_size: few
v_call: TRBV27
j_call: TRBJ1-4
d_call: TRBD1
cdr3_nt: TGTGCCAGCAAGCTAGGGACAGCGGCTCGAGGTGAAAAACTGTTTTTT
cdr3_aa: CASKLGTAARGEKLFF

clone_size: .
v_call: TRBV27
j_call: TRBJ2-1
d_call: TRBD2
cdr3_nt: TGTGCCAGCAGTCCTACACTAGCGGGGAACTACAATGAGCAGTTCTTC
cdr3_aa: CASSPTLAGNYNEQFF

clone_size: once
v_call: TRBV5-1
j_call: TRBJ2-5
d_call: TRBD1
cdr3_nt: TGCGCCAGCAGCTCCTTGACAGGGCTTCAAGAGACCCAGTACTTC
cdr3_aa: CASSSLTGLQETQYF

clone_size: many
v_call: TRBV27
j_call: TRBJ2-1
d_call: TRBD2
cdr3_nt: TGTGCCAGCAGTTATGGGACTAGCGGGAGAAATGAGCAGTTCTTC
cdr3_aa: CASSYGTSGRNEQFF

clone_size: .
v_call: TRBV20-1
j_call: TRBJ1-2
d_call: .
cdr3_nt: TGCAGTGCTAGTCATACTATGAACTATGGCTACACCTTC
cdr3_aa: CSASHTMNYGYTF

clone_size: few
v_call: TRBV29-1
j_call: TRBJ2-7
d_call: .
cdr3_nt: TGCAGCGCCCTACAGGGAAGGGTTAACGAGCAGTACTTC
cdr3_aa: CSALQGRVNEQYF

clone_size: .
v_call: TRBV5-1
j_call: TRBJ2-3
d_call: TRBD2
cdr3_nt: TGCGCCAGCAGCGCGGGACTAGCATGGGGCACAGATACGCAGTATTTT
cdr3_aa: CASSAGLAWGTDTQYF

clone_size: .
v_call: TRBV7-2
j_call: TRBJ2-5
d_call: TRBD2
cdr3_nt: TGTGCCAGCAGCTTAGGGACTAGCGGGAGGGTGGAGACCCAGTACTTC
cdr3_aa: CASSLGTSGRVETQYF

clone_size: .
v_call: TRBV9
j_call: TRBJ2-1
d_call: TRBD2
cdr3_nt: TGTGCCAGCAGCCCCCTCAGTAGCGGGAGTTCGCTTGAGCAGTTCTTC
cdr3_aa: CASSPLSSGSSLEQFF

clone_size: .
v_call: TRBV6-5
j_call: TRBJ1-2
d_call: .
cdr3_nt: TGTGCCAGCAGTTACTCTGGCGGGCTATGGTGGTACACCTTC
cdr3_aa: CASSYSGGLWWYTF

clone_size: .
v_call: TRBV12-3/TRBV12-4
j_call: TRBJ2-2
d_call: .
cdr3_nt: TGTGCCAGCAGTTTGGGGCTGCCCACCGGGGAGCTGTTTTTT
cdr3_aa: CASSLGLPTGELFF

clone_size: .
v_call: TRBV12-3/TRBV12-4
j_call: TRBJ1-2
d_call: .
cdr3_nt: TGTGCCAGCAGTTTACGAACATATGGCTACACCTTC
cdr3_aa: CASSLRTYGYTF

clone_size: few
v_call: TRBV4-2
j_call: TRBJ2-3
d_call: TRBD2
cdr3_nt: TGTGCCAGCAGCCCCCGCAGAATAGCGGGAGGGTGGGGCACAGATACGCAGTATTTT
cdr3_aa: CASSPRRIAGGWGTDTQYF

clone_size: .
v_call: TRBV7-6
j_call: TRBJ2-3
d_call: TRBD2
cdr3_nt: TGTGCCAGCAGCTTATCAGGGACTAGGGGGGATACGCAGTATTTT
cdr3_aa: CASSLSGTRGDTQYF

clone_size: .
v_call: TRBV29-1
j_call: TRBJ1-1
d_call: TRBD1
cdr3_nt: TGCAGCGTTGAAGGACAGGGGGTGAACACTGAAGCTTTCTTT
cdr3_aa: CSVEGQGVNTEAFF

clone_size: .
v_call: TRBV6-1
j_call: TRBJ2-1
d_call: TRBD1
cdr3_nt: TGTGCCAGCAGCCCAACAGGGGCGGGCCTGAAGCAGTTCTTC
cdr3_aa: CASSPTGAGLKQFF

clone_size: .
v_call: TRBV5-1
j_call: TRBJ2-3
d_call: TRBD1
cdr3_nt: TGCGCCAGCAGCGGCGGACAGGTCCGAACAGATACGCAGTATTTT
cdr3_aa: CASSGGQVRTDTQYF

clone_size: .
v_call: TRBV7-2
j_call: TRBJ2-3
d_call: .
cdr3_nt: TGTGCCAGCAGCTTAGCGGGTTCTGGGGGAAGGGGAGATACGCAGTATTTT
cdr3_aa: CASSLAGSGGRGDTQYF

clone_size: few
v_call: TRBV7-2
j_call: TRBJ2-3
d_call: .
cdr3_nt: TGTGCCAGCAGCCCAAAGGGACTTTTTACCACAGATACGCAGTATTTT
cdr3_aa: CASSPKGLFTTDTQYF

clone_size: .
v_call: TRBV20-1
j_call: TRBJ2-1
d_call: .
cdr3_nt: TGCAGTGCTAGGGCCTGGGCTTACAATGAGCAGTTCTTC
cdr3_aa: CSARAWAYNEQFF

clone_size: few
v_call: TRBV20-1
j_call: TRBJ2-7
d_call: TRBD2
cdr3_nt: TGCAGTGCCCGTTGGAAGCGGGAAGCAAGCTACGAGCAGTACTTC
cdr3_aa: CSARWKREASYEQYF

clone_size: .
v_call: TRBV10-3
j_call: TRBJ2-7
d_call: .
cdr3_nt: TGTGCCATCAGTGCGTTCAGTTACGAGCAGTACTTC
cdr3_aa: CAISAFSYEQYF

clone_size: .
v_call: TRBV7-2
j_call: TRBJ2-7
d_call: .
cdr3_nt: TGTGCCAGCAGCTTAGTGGTTAGCGGAGCTTACGAGCAGTACTTC
cdr3_aa: CASSLVVSGAYEQYF

clone_size: .
v_call: TRBV6-1
j_call: TRBJ2-7
d_call: TRBD1
cdr3_nt: TGTGCCAGCAGCCATACCGGGACAGGGGCTATGTACGAGCAGTACTTC
cdr3_aa: CASSHTGTGAMYEQYF

clone_size: few
v_call: TRBV20-1
j_call: TRBJ2-5
d_call: .
cdr3_nt: TGCAGTGCTAGTGCCCCGGGGAGGGGGCCCCCCTACCAAGAGACCCAGTACTTC
cdr3_aa: CSASAPGRGPPYQETQYF

clone_size: .
v_call: TRBV18
j_call: TRBJ1-2
d_call: TRBD1
cdr3_nt: TGTGCCAGCTCACCACTCGGGACAGACTATGGCTACACCTTC
cdr3_aa: CASSPLGTDYGYTF

clone_size: .
v_call: TRBV24-1
j_call: TRBJ1-5
d_call: .
cdr3_nt: TGTGCCACCAGTCGCTCAGAGGTGGGGGACAATCAGCCCCAGCATTTT
cdr3_aa: CATSRSEVGDNQPQHF

clone_size: .
v_call: TRBV5-1
j_call: TRBJ1-3
d_call: .
cdr3_nt: TGCGCCAGCAGCTTAGGGGCCGCGATCGGAAACACCATATATTTT
cdr3_aa: CASSLGAAIGNTIYF

clone_size: .
v_call: TRBV5-5
j_call: TRBJ2-7
d_call: TRBD1
cdr3_nt: TGTGCCAGCAGCAGGGGACAGAATTCCTACGAGCAGTACTTC
cdr3_aa: CASSRGQNSYEQYF

clone_size: .
v_call: TRBV20-1
j_call: TRBJ2-1
d_call: .
cdr3_nt: TGCAGTGCTATACTTATGTCTGGATTGGGGCCTAATGAGCAGTTCTTC
cdr3_aa: CSAILMSGLGPNEQFF

clone_size: .
v_call: TRBV9
j_call: TRBJ2-5
d_call: .
cdr3_nt: TGTGCCAGCAGCGTAGATGGTAGCGGAGACCAAGAGACCCAGTACTTC
cdr3_aa: CASSVDGSGDQETQYF

clone_size: .
v_call: TRBV4-1
j_call: TRBJ2-1
d_call: TRBD2
cdr3_nt: TGCGCCAGCAGCCAAGTCAGCGGGAGTTTCTACAATGAGCAGTTCTTC
cdr3_aa: CASSQVSGSFYNEQFF

clone_size: .
v_call: TRBV10-3
j_call: TRBJ2-1
d_call: TRBD2
cdr3_nt: TGTGCCATCAGTGAGACACCGGGACTAGCGGACTACAATGAGCAGTTCTTC
cdr3_aa: CAISETPGLADYNEQFF

clone_size: .
v_call: TRBV6-5
j_call: TRBJ2-7
d_call: .
cdr3_nt: TGTGCCAGCAGTTACTCGGGCGACACGACGATTTACGAGCAGTACTTC
cdr3_aa: CASSYSGDTTIYEQYF

clone_size: .
v_call: TRBV20-1
j_call: TRBJ1-1
d_call: TRBD1
cdr3_nt: TGCAGTGCTAGGAACAGGGGGATCGACACTGAAGCTTTCTTT
cdr3_aa: CSARNRGIDTEAFF